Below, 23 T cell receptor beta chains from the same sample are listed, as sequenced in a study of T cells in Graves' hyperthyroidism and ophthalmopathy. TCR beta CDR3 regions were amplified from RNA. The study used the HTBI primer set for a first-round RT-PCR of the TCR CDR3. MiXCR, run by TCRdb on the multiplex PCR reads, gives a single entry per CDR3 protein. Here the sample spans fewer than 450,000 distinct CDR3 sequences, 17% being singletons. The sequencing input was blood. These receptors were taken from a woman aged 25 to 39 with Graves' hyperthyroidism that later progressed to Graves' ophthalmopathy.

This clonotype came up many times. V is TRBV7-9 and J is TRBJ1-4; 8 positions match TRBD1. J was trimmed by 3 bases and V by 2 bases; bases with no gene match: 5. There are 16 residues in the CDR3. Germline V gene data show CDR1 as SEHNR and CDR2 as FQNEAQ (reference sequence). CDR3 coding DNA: TGTGCCAGCAGCTTACACCGGGACAGGTCTAATGAAAAACTGTTTTTT. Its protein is CASSLHRDRSNEKLFF. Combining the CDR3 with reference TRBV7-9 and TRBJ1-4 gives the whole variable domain DTGVSQNPRHKITKRGQNVTFRCDPISEHNRLYWYRQTLGQGPEFLTYFQNEAQLEKSRLLSDRFSAERPKGSFSTLEIQRTEQGDSAMYLCASSLHRDRSNEKLFFGSGTQLSVL.

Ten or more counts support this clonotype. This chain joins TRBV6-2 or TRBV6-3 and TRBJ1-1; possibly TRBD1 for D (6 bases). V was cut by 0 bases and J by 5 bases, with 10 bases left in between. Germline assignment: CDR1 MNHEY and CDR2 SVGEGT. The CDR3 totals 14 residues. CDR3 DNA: TGTGCCAGCAGTTACTCGGGGGCGTATACTGAAGCTTTCTTT. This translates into CASSYSGAYTEAFF.

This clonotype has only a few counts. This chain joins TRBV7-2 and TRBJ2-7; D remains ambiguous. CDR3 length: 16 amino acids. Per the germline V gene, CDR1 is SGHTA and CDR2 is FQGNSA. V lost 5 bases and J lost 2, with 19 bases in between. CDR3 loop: CASSPRPRGRTYEQYF. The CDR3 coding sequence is TGTGCCAGCAGCCCACGTCCGCGAGGCAGGACCTACGAGCAGTACTTC.

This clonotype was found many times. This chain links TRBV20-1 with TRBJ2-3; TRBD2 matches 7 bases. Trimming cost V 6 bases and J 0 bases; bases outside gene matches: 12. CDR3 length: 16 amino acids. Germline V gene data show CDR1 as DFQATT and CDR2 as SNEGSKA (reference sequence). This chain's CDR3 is CSAIPVSGSSTDTQYF. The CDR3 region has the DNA TGCAGTGCCATCCCCGTTAGCGGGTCGAGCACAGATACGCAGTATTTT.

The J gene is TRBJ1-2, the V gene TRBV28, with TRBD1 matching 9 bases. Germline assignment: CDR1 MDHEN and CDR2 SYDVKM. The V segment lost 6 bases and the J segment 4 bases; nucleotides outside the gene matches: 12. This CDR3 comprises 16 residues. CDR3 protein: CASRAGGTGIGYGYTF. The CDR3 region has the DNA TGTGCCAGCAGGGCGGGAGGGACAGGGATCGGCTATGGCTACACCTTC.

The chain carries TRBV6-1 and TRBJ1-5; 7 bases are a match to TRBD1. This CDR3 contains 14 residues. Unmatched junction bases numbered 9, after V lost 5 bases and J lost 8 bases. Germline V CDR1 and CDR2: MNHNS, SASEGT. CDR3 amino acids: CASSPTGRLEPQHF. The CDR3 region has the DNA TGTGCCAGCAGTCCGACAGGGAGGTTGGAGCCCCAGCATTTT.

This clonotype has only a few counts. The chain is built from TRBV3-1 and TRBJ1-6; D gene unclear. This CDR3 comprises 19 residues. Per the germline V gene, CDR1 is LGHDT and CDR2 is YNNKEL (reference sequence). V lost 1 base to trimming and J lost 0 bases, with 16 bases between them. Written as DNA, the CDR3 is TGTGCCAGCAGCCAAGGTTTTGCTAGTACCCGCTCCTATAATTCACCCCTCCACTTT. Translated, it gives CASSQGFASTRSYNSPLHF.

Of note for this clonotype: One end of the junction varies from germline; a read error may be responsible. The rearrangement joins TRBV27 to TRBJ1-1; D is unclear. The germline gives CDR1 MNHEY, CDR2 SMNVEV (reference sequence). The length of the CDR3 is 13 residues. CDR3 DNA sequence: TGTGCCCGCAGTTCATCCAGGTCGAGTGAAGCTTTCTTT. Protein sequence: CARSSSRSSEAFF.

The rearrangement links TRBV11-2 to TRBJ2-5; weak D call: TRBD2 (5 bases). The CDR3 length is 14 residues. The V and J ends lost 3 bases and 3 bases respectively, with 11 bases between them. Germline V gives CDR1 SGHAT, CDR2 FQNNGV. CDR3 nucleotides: TGTGCCAGCAGCTTGTCGTCTAGCAAAGAGACCCAGTACTTC. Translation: CASSLSSSKETQYF.

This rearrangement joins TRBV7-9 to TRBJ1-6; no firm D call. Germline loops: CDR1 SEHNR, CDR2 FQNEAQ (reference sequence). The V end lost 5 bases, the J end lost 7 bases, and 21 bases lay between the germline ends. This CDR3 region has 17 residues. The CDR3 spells CASSGPSRRVGNSPLHF. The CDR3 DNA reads TGTGCCAGCAGCGGCCCCAGCAGAAGGGTCGGAAATTCACCCCTCCACTTT.

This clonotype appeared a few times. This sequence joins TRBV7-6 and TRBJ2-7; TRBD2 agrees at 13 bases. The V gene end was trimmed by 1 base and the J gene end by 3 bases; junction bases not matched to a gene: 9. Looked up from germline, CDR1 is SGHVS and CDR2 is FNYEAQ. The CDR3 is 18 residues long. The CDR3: CASSLGLLAGGSLYEQYF. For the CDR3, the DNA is TGTGCCAGCAGCTTAGGGTTACTAGCGGGGGGGAGCCTCTACGAGCAGTACTTC.

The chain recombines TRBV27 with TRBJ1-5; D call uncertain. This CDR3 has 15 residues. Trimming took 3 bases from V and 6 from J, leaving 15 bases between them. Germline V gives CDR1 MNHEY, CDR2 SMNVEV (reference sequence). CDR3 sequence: CASSFFPGGGQPQHF. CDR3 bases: TGTGCCAGCAGTTTCTTTCCGGGCGGAGGTCAGCCCCAGCATTTT.

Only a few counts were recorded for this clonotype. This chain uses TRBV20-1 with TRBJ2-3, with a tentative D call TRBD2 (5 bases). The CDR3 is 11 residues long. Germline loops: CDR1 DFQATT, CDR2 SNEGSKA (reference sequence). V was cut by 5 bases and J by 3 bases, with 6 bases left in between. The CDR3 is CSAGETDTQYF. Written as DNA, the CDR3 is TGCAGTGCTGGGGAGACAGATACGCAGTATTTT.

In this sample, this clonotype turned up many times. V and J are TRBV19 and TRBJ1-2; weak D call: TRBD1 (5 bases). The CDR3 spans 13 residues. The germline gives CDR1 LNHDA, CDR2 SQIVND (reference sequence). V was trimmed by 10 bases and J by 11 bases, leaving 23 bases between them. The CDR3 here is CATSPGVGFEYTF. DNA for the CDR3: TGTGCCACCAGCCCGGGGGTTGGCTTTGAGTACACCTTC. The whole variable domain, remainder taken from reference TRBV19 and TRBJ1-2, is DGGITQSPKYLFRKEGQNVTLSCEQNLNHDAMYWYRQDPGQGLRLIYYSQIVNDFQKGDIAEGYSVSREKKESFPLTVTSAQKNPTAFYLCATSPGVGFEYTFGSGTRLTVV.

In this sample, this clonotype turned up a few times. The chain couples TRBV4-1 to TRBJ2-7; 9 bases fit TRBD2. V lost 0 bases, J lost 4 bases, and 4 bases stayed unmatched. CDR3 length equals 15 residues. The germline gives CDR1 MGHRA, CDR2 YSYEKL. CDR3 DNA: TGCGCCAGCAGCCAAGACGCCCTAGCGGGGTACGAGCAGTACTTC. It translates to CASSQDALAGYEQYF.

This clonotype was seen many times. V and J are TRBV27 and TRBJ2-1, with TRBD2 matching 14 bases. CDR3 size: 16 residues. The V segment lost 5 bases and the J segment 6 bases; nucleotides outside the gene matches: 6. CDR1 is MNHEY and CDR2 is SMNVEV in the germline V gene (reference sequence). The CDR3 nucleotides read TGTGCCAGCAGTCCCCTGACTAGCGGGGGGGCCAATGAGCAGTTCTTC. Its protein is CASSPLTSGGANEQFF.

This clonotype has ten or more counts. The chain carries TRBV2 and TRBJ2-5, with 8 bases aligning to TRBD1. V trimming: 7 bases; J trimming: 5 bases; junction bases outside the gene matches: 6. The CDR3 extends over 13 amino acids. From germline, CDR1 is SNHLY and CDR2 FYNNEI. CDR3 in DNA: TGTGCCAGCACCGGGGACAGGAGGGAGACCCAGTACTTC. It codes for CASTGDRRETQYF.

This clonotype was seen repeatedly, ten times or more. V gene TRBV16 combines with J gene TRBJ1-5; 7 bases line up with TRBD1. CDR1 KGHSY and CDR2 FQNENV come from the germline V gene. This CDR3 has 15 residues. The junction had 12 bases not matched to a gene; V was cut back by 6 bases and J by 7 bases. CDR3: CASSQHRGAGQPQHF. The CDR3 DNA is TGTGCCAGCAGTCAGCACAGGGGCGCTGGGCAGCCCCAGCATTTT.

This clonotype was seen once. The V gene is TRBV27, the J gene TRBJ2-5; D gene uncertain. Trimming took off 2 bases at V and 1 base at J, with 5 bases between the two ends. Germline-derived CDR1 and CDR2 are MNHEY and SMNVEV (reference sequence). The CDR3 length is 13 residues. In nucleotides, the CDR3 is TGTGCCAGCAGTTTAGTAACCCAAGAGACCCAGTACTTC. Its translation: CASSLVTQETQYF.

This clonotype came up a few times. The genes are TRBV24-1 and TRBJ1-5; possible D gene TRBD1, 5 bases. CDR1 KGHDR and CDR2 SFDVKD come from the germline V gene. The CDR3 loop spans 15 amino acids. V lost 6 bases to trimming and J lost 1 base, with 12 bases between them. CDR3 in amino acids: CATSIQGRSNQPQHF. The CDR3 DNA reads TGTGCCACCAGTATCCAGGGCCGGAGCAATCAGCCCCAGCATTTT.

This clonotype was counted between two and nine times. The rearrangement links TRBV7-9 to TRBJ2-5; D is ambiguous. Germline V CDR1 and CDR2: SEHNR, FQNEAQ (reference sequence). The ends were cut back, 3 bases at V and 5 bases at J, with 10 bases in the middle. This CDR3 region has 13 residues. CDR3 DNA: TGTGCCAGCAGCTTTGAGGCCAGGGAGACCCAGTACTTC. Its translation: CASSFEARETQYF.

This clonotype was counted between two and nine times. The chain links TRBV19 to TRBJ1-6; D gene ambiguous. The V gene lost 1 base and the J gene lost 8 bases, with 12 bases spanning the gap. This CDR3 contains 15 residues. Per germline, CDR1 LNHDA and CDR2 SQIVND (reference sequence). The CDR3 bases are TGTGCCAGTAGTATAGGGATAGGCTCCTATTCACCCCTCCACTTT. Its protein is CASSIGIGSYSPLHF. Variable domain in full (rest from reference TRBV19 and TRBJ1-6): DGGITQSPKYLFRKEGQNVTLSCEQNLNHDAMYWYRQDPGQGLRLIYYSQIVNDFQKGDIAEGYSVSREKKESFPLTVTSAQKNPTAFYLCASSIGIGSYSPLHFGNGTRLTVT.

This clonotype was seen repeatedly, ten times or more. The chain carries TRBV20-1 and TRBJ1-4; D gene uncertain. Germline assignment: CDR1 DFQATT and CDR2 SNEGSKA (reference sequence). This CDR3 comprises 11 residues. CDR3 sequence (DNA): TGCATTGGGACAACTAATGAAAAACTGTTTTTT. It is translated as CIGTTNEKLFF.